One and the same sample provided the 26 T cell receptor beta chains below, sequenced in a study of T cells in Graves' hyperthyroidism and ophthalmopathy. Amplified TCR beta CDR3 regions came from RNA transcripts. Primed by the HTBI set, a first-round RT-PCR was run on the TCR CDR3. TCRdb processed the multiplex PCR reads anew with MiXCR; each CDR3 protein has one entry. Of fewer than 650,000 distinct CDR3 sequences listed, 14% are singletons. Sequencing was carried out using blood. The receptor source for this set is a woman aged 18-29 years with Graves' ophthalmopathy.

This clonotype showed up many times. The CDR3 nucleotides are TGTGCCAGCAGTTTAAGACCCCCCCGGGACAGGCCTTTCTACGAGCAGTACTTC. It translates to CASSLRPPRDRPFYEQYF. This sequence joins TRBV27 and TRBJ2-7; 8 nucleotides match TRBD1. Trimming removed 2 bases from V and 3 bases from J; junction bases left unmatched: 15. The CDR3 contains 18 residues. The germline V gene has CDR1 MNHEY and CDR2 SMNVEV (reference sequence).

There are many counts of this clonotype. The chain is built from TRBV6-1 and TRBJ1-1; the D gene is possibly TRBD1 (6 bases). This CDR3 has 14 amino acids. Trimming removed 5 bases from V and 1 base from J, with 11 bases in between. Germline V gene sequence: CDR1 MNHNS, CDR2 SASEGT. Written as DNA, the CDR3 is TGTGCCAGCAGTAAACAGGGAAGGAACACTGAAGCTTTCTTT. This codes for CASSKQGRNTEAFF.

This clonotype was seen at least ten times. V is TRBV30 and J is TRBJ2-7; 8 bases match TRBD2. V trimming: 4 bases; J trimming: 5 bases; junction bases outside the gene matches: 13. The germline CDR1 and CDR2 sequences are GTSNPN and SVGIG (reference sequence). The CDR3 totals 15 residues. This CDR3 is CAWKLTGTSRHEQYF. The CDR3 bases are TGTGCCTGGAAACTAACCGGGACTAGTCGCCACGAGCAGTACTTC.

The table lists this clonotype with many counts. The chain combines TRBV3-1 with TRBJ1-1; tentative D call: TRBD1 (5 bases). CDR3 length equals 12 residues. Per the germline V gene, CDR1 is LGHDT and CDR2 is YNNKEL (reference sequence). V gave up 1 base and J gave up 7 bases, with 7 bases separating them. The CDR3 loop reads CASSQAQGEAFF. The CDR3 coding sequence is TGTGCCAGCAGCCAAGCGCAGGGTGAAGCTTTCTTT.

This clonotype was observed a few times. The rearrangement links TRBV2 to TRBJ1-3; D remains unclear. From germline, CDR1 is SNHLY and CDR2 FYNNEI. Trimming took 8 bases from V and 2 from J, leaving 10 bases between them. This CDR3 has 13 residues. The CDR3 sequence: CASGRTPGNTIYF. CDR3 nucleotides: TGTGCCAGCGGCCGGACGCCTGGAAACACCATATATTTT. Using reference TRBV2 and TRBJ1-3 for the parts outside the CDR3, the full variable domain is EPEVTQTPSHQVTQMGQEVILRCVPISNHLYFYWYRQILGQKVEFLVSFYNNEISEKSEIFDDQFSVERPDGSNFTLKIRSTKLEDSAMYFCASGRTPGNTIYFGEGSWLTVV.

The CDR3 DNA sequence: TGTGCCAGCGGCCTCCTTGGGGACGCACCCTACGAGCAGTACTTC. This sequence encodes CASGLLGDAPYEQYF. The chain is built from TRBV7-8 and TRBJ2-7, with D perhaps assigned TRBD1 or TRBD2 (5 bases each). The V gene's germline CDR1 is SGHVS and CDR2 FQNEAQ. CDR3 size: 15 residues. Trimming stripped 8 bases from V and 2 bases from J, with 19 bases between. Using reference TRBV7-8 and TRBJ2-7 for the parts outside the CDR3, the full variable domain is GAGVSQSPRYKVAKRGQDVALRCDPISGHVSLFWYQQALGQGPEFLTYFQNEAQLDKSGLPSDRFFAERPEGSVSTLKIQRTQQEDSAVYLCASGLLGDAPYEQYFGPGTRLTVT.

In its sample, this clonotype was seen many times. This chain connects TRBV7-3 to TRBJ2-3, with D unresolved. The V and J ends lost 1 base and 4 bases respectively, with 6 bases between them. The CDR3 contains 13 residues. Germline V gene sequence: CDR1 SGHTA, CDR2 FQGTGA. The DNA for the CDR3 is TGTGCCAGCAGCTTAATTGGTCCAGATACGCAGTATTTT. Translation: CASSLIGPDTQYF.

This clonotype was picked up many times. This chain uses TRBV29-1 with TRBJ2-7; D is possibly TRBD2 (5 bases). The CDR3 consists of 16 residues. The V end lost 0 bases, the J end lost 2 bases, and 17 bases lay between the germline ends. The germline V gene encodes CDR1 SQVTM and CDR2 ANQGSEA. CDR3 sequence reads: CSVEDRSGSSAYEQYF. CDR3 sequence (DNA): TGCAGCGTTGAAGATCGGAGCGGTTCCTCGGCCTACGAGCAGTACTTC.

This clonotype was detected ten times or more. The chain couples TRBV7-8 to TRBJ2-1; 12 nucleotides agree with TRBD2. Germline V lookup: CDR1 SGHVS, CDR2 FQNEAQ. With 0 bases clipped from V and 7 bases from J, the junction kept 7 bases outside the gene matches. The CDR3 has 17 amino acids. The CDR3 loop reads CASSLARPSGRGNEQFF. In DNA form, the CDR3 reads TGTGCCAGCAGCTTAGCCCGGCCTAGCGGGAGGGGAAATGAGCAGTTCTTC.

This chain links TRBV20-1 with TRBJ2-3; D is perhaps TRBD1 (6 bases). CDR3 length: 18 residues. The germline V gene has CDR1 DFQATT and CDR2 SNEGSKA (reference sequence). Trimming took off 5 bases at V and 7 bases at J, with 31 bases between the two ends. The CDR3 spells CSAPKLPGTKWVVYTQYF. CDR3 bases: TGCAGTGCTCCTAAGCTTCCCGGGACAAAGTGGGTGGTTTATACGCAGTATTTT.

This clonotype turned up a few times. This rearrangement joins TRBV2 to TRBJ1-3; TRBD1 agrees at 8 bases. The CDR3 runs to 16 residues. Per germline, CDR1 SNHLY and CDR2 FYNNEI. The trim removed 6 bases at V and 0 bases at J, leaving 7 bases unmatched. The CDR3 here is CASRTGTGPSGNTIYF. In DNA form, the CDR3 reads TGTGCCAGCAGGACCGGGACAGGACCCTCTGGAAACACCATATATTTT.

This clonotype was found many times. V usage is TRBV3-1 and J usage is TRBJ2-1, with 7 bases aligning to TRBD1. Germline V gene sequence: CDR1 LGHDT, CDR2 YNNKEL (reference sequence). The junction had 11 bases not matched to a gene; V was cut back by 9 bases and J by 12 bases. The CDR3 sequence is 12 residues long. The CDR3 protein is CAREGAGSRQFF. The CDR3 DNA reads as TGTGCCAGAGAGGGGGCGGGTTCTAGGCAGTTCTTC.

This clonotype was observed a handful of times. V gene TRBV19 combines with J gene TRBJ2-1; D is possibly TRBD1 (6 bases). The V gene's germline CDR1 is LNHDA and CDR2 SQIVND (reference sequence). This CDR3 is 13 amino acids long. Trimming cost V 7 bases and J 5 bases, with 12 bases left between them. The chain's CDR3 is CASMGHGDNEQFF. In DNA form, the CDR3 reads TGTGCCAGTATGGGACACGGAGACAATGAGCAGTTCTTC.

The CDR3 is CASSALEEKLFF. The CDR3 DNA reads as TGTGCCAGCAGTGCCCTGGAGGAAAAACTGTTTTTT. J is TRBJ1-4 and V is TRBV6-1; D not certain. Per germline, CDR1 MNHNS and CDR2 SASEGT. The V end was cut by 4 bases, the J end by 8 bases, with 8 bases between. The CDR3 loop spans 12 amino acids.

This clonotype has at least ten counts. This sequence joins TRBV28 and TRBJ2-7; D ambiguous. Germline CDR1 is MDHEN and CDR2 is SYDVKM. V dropped 5 bases and J dropped 3 bases, with 17 bases sitting between them. The CDR3 length is 15 residues. CDR3 region: CASSASSGRYYEQYF. CDR3 DNA: TGTGCCAGCAGTGCCTCCTCGGGCAGGTACTACGAGCAGTACTTC.

The chain links TRBV29-1 to TRBJ2-2, with TRBD1 matching 7 bases. CDR1 SQVTM and CDR2 ANQGSEA come from the germline V gene. This CDR3 has 13 residues. The trim removed 6 bases at V and 4 bases at J, leaving 5 bases unmatched. The CDR3 sequence is CSVGQVVTGELFF. The CDR3, as DNA: TGCAGCGTCGGACAGGTGGTCACCGGGGAGCTGTTTTTT.

As regards this clonotype: The germline gene is not matched at one end of the junction; a read error may be the cause. The V and J genes are TRBV19 and TRBJ2-1; D is perhaps TRBD2 (6 bases). The germline V gene has CDR1 LNHDA and CDR2 SQIVND (reference sequence). This CDR3 is 12 amino acids long. The CDR3 protein is CASSTDYHEQFF. Here the CDR3 DNA reads TGTGCCAGTAGTACGGACTACCATGAGCAGTTCTTC.

This clonotype was found many times. This chain links TRBV11-2 with TRBJ2-1; D is undetermined. The CDR3 sequence is 15 residues long. Germline-derived CDR1 and CDR2 are SGHAT and FQNNGV. V lost 5 bases, J lost 1 base, and 12 bases lay in between. The CDR3 sequence: CASSAELVSYNEQFF. The CDR3 DNA reads TGTGCCAGCAGCGCAGAACTGGTTTCCTACAATGAGCAGTTCTTC.

This clonotype was seen ten or more times. The chain couples TRBV6-1 to TRBJ2-3; 7 bases are shared with TRBD2. The CDR3 consists of 13 residues. V was pared by 6 bases and J by 11 bases, with 11 bases of the junction left unmatched. Germline V gene data show CDR1 as MNHNS and CDR2 as SASEGT. CDR3 coding DNA: TGTGCCAGCAGCCGGCGGGGGACTCGAGGGCAGTATTTT. Translating gives CASSRRGTRGQYF.

This clonotype showed up many times. The chain uses TRBV7-9 and TRBJ2-1, with 11 bases fitting TRBD2. The trim removed 5 bases at V and 7 bases at J, leaving 10 bases unmatched. Germline V gene sequence: CDR1 SEHNR, CDR2 FQNEAQ (reference sequence). The CDR3 loop spans 16 amino acids. The CDR3 region is CASSPVAGGPGNEQFF. The DNA of the CDR3 is TGTGCCAGCAGCCCTGTAGCGGGAGGGCCAGGAAATGAGCAGTTCTTC.

This clonotype was recorded at least ten times. The rearrangement uses TRBV7-9 and TRBJ1-2; D unresolved. V lost 4 bases, J lost 7 bases, and 19 bases lay in between. The CDR3 length is 15 residues. Germline CDR1 is SEHNR and CDR2 is FQNEAQ (reference sequence). The DNA for the CDR3 is TGTGCCAGCAGCTGGGTACGCAGGATCCACGGTGGCTACACCTTC. It is translated as CASSWVRRIHGGYTF.

In its sample, this clonotype was seen many times. The chain is built from TRBV28 and TRBJ1-5, with TRBD1 as a possible D gene (5 bases). This CDR3 has 18 residues. Germline assignment: CDR1 MDHEN and CDR2 SYDVKM. V dropped 2 bases and J dropped 7 bases, with 24 bases sitting between them. CDR3 loop: CASSLVAGTIFVYQPQHF. The CDR3 region has the DNA TGTGCCAGCAGTTTAGTGGCGGGGACTATTTTTGTATACCAGCCCCAGCATTTT.

Points on this clonotype: Possible read error: a much larger clone is one base away. The CDR3 nucleotides are TGTGCCAACAGCTTAGGGGCCGCCAACCGGAATGAGCAGTTCTTC. Residues: CANSLGAANRNEQFF. The chain uses TRBV7-3 and TRBJ2-1, with a weak D call TRBD1 (5 bases). The CDR3 is 15 amino acids. Germline V gene sequence: CDR1 SGHTA, CDR2 FQGTGA.

There are many counts of this clonotype. The chain joins TRBV28 to TRBJ2-1, with TRBD2 identical over 10 bases. Germline CDR1 and CDR2: MDHEN and SYDVKM. The CDR3 runs to 13 residues. CDR3 loop: CGTTSGAYNEQFF. The CDR3, as DNA: TGTGGAACAACTAGCGGGGCCTACAATGAGCAGTTCTTC.

A few counts support this clonotype. This chain links TRBV2 with TRBJ2-6; D unclear. Trimming shortened V by 6 bases and J by 5 bases, and 23 bases separated the two germline ends. Per germline, CDR1 SNHLY and CDR2 FYNNEI. This CDR3 contains 18 residues. DNA of the CDR3: TGTGCCAGCAGACTCATGGTGACCGGATTACAACGGGCCAACGTCCTGACTTTC. It codes for CASRLMVTGLQRANVLTF.

On this clonotype itself: A much larger clonotype is one base distant, so this may be a read error. The chain recombines TRBV2 with TRBJ2-5, with D perhaps TRBD2 (6 bases). The CDR3 has 14 residues. Trimming shortened V by 5 bases and J by 4 bases, and 14 bases separated the two germline ends. In germline, CDR1 is SNHLY, CDR2 FYNNEI. DNA of the CDR3: TGTGCCAGCAGTCGACCAGCGGGCAGAGAGACCCAGTACTTC. This gives the protein CASSRPAGRETQYF.